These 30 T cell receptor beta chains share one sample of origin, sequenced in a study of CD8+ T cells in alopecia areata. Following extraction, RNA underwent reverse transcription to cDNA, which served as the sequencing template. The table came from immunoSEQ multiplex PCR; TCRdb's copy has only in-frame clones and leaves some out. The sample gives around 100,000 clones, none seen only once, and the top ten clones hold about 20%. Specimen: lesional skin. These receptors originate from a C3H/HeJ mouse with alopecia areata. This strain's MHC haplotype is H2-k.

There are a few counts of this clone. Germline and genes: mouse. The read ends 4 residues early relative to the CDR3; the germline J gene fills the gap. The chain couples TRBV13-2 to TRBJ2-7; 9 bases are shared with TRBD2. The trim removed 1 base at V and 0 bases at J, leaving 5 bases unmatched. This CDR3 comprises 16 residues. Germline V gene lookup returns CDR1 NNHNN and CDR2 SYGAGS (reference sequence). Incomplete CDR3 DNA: TGTGCCAGCGGTGATCTGGGGACTGGGAGCTCCTAT. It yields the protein CASGDLGTGSSY. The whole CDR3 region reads CASGDLGTGSSYEQYF.

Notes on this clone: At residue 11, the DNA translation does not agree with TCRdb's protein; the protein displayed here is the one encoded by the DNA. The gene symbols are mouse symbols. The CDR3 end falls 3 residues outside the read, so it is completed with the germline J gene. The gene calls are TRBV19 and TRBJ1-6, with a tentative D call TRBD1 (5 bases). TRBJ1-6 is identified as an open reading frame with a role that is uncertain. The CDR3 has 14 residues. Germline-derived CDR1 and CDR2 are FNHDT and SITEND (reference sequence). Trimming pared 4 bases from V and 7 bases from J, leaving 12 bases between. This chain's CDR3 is CASSSRKGNSPLYF. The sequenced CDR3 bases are TGTGCCAGCAGTTCTCGGAAGGGGAATTCGCCC.

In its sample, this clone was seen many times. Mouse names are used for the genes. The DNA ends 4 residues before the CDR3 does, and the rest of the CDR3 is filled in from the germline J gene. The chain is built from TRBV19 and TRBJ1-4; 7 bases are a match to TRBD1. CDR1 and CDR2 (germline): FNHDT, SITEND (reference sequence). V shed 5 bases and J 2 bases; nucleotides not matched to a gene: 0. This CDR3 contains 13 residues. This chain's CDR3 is CASRQGSNERLFF. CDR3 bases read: TGTGCCAGCAGACAGGGGTCCAACGAA.

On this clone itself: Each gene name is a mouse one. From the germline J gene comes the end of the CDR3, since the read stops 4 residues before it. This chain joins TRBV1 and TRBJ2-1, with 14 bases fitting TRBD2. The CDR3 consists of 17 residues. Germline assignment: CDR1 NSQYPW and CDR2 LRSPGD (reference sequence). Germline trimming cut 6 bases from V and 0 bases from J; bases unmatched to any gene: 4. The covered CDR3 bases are TGCACCTGCAGGGGACTGGGGGGGCCTTATAACTATGCT. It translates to CTCRGLGGPYNYA. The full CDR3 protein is CTCRGLGGPYNYAEQFF.

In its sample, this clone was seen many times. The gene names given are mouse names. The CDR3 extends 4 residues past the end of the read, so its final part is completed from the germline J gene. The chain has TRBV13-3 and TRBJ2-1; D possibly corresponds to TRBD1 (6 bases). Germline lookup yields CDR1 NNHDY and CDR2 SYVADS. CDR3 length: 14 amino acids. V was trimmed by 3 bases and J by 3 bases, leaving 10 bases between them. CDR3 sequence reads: CASSATGIYAEQFF. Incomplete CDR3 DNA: TGTGCCAGCAGTGCAACAGGGATCTATGCT.

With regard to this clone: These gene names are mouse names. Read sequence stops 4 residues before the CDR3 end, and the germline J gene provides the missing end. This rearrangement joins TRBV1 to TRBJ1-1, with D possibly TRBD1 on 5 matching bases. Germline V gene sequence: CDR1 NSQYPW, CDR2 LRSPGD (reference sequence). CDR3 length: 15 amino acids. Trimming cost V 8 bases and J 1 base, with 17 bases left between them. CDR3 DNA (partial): TGCACCTGCGCCCCCAGGGAAGATGGAAACACA. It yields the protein CTCAPREDGNT. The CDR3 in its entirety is CTCAPREDGNTEVFF. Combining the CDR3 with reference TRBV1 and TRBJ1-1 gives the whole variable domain VTLLEQNPRWRLVPRGQAVNLRCILKNSQYPWMSWYQQDLQKQLQWLFTLRSPGDKEVKSLPGADYLATRVTDTELRLQVANMSQGRTLYCTCAPREDGNTEVFFGKGTRLTVV.

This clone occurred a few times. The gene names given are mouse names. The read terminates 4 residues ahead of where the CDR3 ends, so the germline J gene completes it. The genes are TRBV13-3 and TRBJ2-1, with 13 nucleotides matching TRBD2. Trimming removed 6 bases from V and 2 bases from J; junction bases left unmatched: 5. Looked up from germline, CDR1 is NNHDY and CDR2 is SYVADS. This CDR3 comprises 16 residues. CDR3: CASNPGLGGDYAEQFF. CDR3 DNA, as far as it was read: TGTGCCAGCAATCCGGGACTGGGGGGGGACTATGCT.

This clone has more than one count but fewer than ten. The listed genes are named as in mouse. The CDR3 sequence is CASSWTKTYEQYF. The CDR3 DNA, read in part, is TGTGCCAGCAGTTGGACAAAAACCTAT. The chain joins TRBV19 to TRBJ2-7, with D maybe TRBD1 (5 bases). The read ends 4 residues early relative to the CDR3; the germline J gene fills the gap. Trimming shortened V by 4 bases and J by 2 bases, and 10 bases separated the two germline ends. Germline assignment: CDR1 FNHDT and CDR2 SITEND (reference sequence). The CDR3 covers 13 residues. Variable domain in full (rest from reference TRBV19 and TRBJ2-7): GGIITQTPKFLIGQEGQKLTLKCQQNFNHDTMYWYRQDSGKGLRLIYYSITENDLQKGDLSEGYDASREKKSSFSLTVTSAQKNEMAVFLCASSWTKTYEQYFGPGTRLTVL.

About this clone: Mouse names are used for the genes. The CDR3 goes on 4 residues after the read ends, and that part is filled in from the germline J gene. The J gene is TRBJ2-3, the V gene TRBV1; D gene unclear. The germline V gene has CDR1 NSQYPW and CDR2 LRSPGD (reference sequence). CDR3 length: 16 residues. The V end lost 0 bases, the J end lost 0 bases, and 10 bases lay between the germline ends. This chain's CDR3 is CTCSADQKNSAETLYF. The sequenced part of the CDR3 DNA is TGCACCTGCAGTGCAGATCAGAAAAATAGTGCAGAA.

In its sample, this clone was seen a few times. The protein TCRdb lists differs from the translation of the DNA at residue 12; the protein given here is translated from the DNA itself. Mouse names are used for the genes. The CDR3 loop reads CASGDATGYNSPLYF. CDR3 bases read: TGTGCCAGCGGTGATGCAACAGGGTATAATTCGCCC. The V and J genes are TRBV13-2 and TRBJ1-6; D perhaps matches TRBD1 (6 bases). The read halts 3 residues ahead of the CDR3 end, with the missing end drawn from the germline J gene. TRBJ1-6 falls under the ORF class, with uncertain function. Looked up from germline, CDR1 is NNHNN and CDR2 is SYGAGS (reference sequence). The V end lost 0 bases, the J end lost 4 bases, and 8 bases lay between the germline ends. This CDR3 region has 15 residues.

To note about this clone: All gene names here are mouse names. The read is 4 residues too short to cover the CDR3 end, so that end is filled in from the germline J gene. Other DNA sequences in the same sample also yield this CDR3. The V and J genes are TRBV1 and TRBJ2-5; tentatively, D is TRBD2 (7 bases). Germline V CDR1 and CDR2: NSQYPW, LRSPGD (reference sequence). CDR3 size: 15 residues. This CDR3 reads CTCSADRGAGDTQYF. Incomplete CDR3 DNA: TGCACCTGCAGTGCAGACCGGGGGGCCGGAGAC.

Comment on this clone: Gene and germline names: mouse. CDR3 DNA (partial): TGTGCAAGCAGCTCTGACAGCAACACCGGG. Protein: CASSSDSNTG. The whole CDR3 sequence reads CASSSDSNTGQLYF. The J gene is TRBJ2-2, the V gene TRBV16; TRBD1 is a possible D gene (5 bases). The read halts 4 residues ahead of the CDR3 end, with the missing end drawn from the germline J gene. This CDR3 has 14 amino acids. Germline loops: CDR1 SGHSA, CDR2 FRNQAP. V was shortened by 4 bases and J by 2 bases, with 8 bases between the two germline ends.

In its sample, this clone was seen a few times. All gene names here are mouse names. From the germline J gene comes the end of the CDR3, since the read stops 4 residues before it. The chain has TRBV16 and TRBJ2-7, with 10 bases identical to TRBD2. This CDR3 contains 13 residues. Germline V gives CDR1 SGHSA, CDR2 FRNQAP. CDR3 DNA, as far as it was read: TGTGCAAGCAGCGGGACTGGGGCTTAT. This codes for CASSGTGAY. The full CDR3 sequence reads CASSGTGAYEQYF.

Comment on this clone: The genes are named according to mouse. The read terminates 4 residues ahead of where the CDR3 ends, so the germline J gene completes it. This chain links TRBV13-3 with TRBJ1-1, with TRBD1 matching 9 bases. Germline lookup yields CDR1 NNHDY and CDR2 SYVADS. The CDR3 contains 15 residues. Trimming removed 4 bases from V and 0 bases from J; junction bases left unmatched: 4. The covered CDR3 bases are TGTGCCAGCAGTAATACAGGGGGCGCAAACACA. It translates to CASSNTGGANT. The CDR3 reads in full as CASSNTGGANTEVFF.

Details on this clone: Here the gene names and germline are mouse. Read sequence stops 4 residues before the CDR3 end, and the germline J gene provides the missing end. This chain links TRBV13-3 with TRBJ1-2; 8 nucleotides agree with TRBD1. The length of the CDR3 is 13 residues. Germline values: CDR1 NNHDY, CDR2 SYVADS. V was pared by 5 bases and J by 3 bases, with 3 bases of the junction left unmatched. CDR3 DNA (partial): TGTGCCAGCAGACAGGGGGTGGACTCC. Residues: CASRQGVDS. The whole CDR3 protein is CASRQGVDSDYTF.

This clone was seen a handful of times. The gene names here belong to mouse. CDR3 region: CASNQDRNTGQLYF. Partial CDR3 DNA: TGTGCCAGCAATCAGGACAGAAACACCGGG. The chain carries TRBV19 and TRBJ2-2; D may be TRBD1 (6 bases). The read finishes 4 residues shy of the CDR3 end, and the germline J gene is used to complete it. Trimming cost V 6 bases and J 1 base, with 10 bases left between them. CDR3 size: 14 residues. The V gene's germline CDR1 is FNHDT and CDR2 SITEND (reference sequence).

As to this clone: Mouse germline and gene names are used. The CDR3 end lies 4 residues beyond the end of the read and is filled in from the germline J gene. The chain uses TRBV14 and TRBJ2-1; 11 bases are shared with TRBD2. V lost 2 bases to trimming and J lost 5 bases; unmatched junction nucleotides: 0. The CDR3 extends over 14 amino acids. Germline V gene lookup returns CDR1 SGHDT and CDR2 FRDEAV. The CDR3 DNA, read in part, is TGTGCCAGCAGTTTGGGACTGGGGGATGCT. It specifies CASSLGLGDA. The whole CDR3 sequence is CASSLGLGDAEQFF.

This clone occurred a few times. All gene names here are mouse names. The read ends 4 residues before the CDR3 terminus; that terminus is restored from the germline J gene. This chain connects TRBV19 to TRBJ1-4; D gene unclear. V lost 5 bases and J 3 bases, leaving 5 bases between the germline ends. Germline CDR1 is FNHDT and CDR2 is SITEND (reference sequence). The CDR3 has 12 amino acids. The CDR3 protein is CASSRANERLFF. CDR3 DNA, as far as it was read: TGTGCCAGCAGCAGAGCCAACGAA.

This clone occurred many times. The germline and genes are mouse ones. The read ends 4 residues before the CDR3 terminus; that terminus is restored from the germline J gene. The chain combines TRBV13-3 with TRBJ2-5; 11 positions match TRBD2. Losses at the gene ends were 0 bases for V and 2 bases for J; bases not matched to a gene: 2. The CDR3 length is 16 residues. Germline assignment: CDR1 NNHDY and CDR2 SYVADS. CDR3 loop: CASSDGGLGVQDTQYF. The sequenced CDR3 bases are TGTGCCAGCAGTGATGGGGGACTGGGGGTCCAAGAC.

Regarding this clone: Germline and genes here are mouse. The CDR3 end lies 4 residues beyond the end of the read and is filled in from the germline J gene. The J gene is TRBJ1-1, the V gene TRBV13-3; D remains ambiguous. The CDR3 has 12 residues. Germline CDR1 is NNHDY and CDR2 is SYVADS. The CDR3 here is CASSDMGPEVFF. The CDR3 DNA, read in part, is TGTGCCAGCAGTGATATGGGTCCA.

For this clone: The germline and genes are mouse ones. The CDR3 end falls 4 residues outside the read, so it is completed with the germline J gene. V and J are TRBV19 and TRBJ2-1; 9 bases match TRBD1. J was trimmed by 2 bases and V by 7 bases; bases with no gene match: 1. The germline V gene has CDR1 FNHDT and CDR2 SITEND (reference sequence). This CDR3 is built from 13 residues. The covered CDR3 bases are TGTGCCAGCGGGACAGGGTACTATGCT. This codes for CASGTGYYA. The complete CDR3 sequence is CASGTGYYAEQFF. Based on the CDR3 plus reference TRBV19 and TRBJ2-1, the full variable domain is GGIITQTPKFLIGQEGQKLTLKCQQNFNHDTMYWYRQDSGKGLRLIYYSITENDLQKGDLSEGYDASREKKSSFSLTVTSAQKNEMAVFLCASGTGYYAEQFFGPGTRLTVL.

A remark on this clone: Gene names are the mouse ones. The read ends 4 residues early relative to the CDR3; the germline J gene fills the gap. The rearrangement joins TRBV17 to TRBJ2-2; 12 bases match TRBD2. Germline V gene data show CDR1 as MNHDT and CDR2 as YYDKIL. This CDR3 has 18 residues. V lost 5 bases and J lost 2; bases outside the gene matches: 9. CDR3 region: CASSRGTGGMENTGQLYF. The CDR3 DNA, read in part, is TGTGCTAGCAGTCGCGGGACTGGGGGGATGGAGAACACCGGG.

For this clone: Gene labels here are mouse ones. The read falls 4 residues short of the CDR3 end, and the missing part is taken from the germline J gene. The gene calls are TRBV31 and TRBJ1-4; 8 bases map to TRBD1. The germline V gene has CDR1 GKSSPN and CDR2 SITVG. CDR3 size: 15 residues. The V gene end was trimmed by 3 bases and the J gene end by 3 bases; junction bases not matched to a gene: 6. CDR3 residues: CAWSPGQGPNERLFF. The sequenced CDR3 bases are TGTGCCTGGAGCCCAGGACAGGGCCCCAACGAA. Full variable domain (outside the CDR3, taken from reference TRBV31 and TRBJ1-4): AQTIHQWPVAEIKAVGSPLSLGCTIKGKSSPNLYWYWQATGGTLQQLFYSITVGQVESVVQLNLSASRPKDDQFILSTEKLLLSHSGFYLCAWSPGQGPNERLFFGHGTKLSVL.

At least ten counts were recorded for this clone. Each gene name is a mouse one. The covered CDR3 bases are TGTGCAAGCAGCTTCAGGGGTAACTATGCT. Amino acids: CASSFRGNYA. The complete CDR3 sequence is CASSFRGNYAEQFF. The gene calls are TRBV16 and TRBJ2-1; D perhaps matches TRBD1 (6 bases). The missing CDR3 end, 4 residues past where the read stops, is filled in from the germline J gene. The CDR3 sequence is 14 residues long. Germline CDR1 reads SGHSA; CDR2 reads FRNQAP. Trimming removed 3 bases at V and 0 bases at J, with 6 bases between.

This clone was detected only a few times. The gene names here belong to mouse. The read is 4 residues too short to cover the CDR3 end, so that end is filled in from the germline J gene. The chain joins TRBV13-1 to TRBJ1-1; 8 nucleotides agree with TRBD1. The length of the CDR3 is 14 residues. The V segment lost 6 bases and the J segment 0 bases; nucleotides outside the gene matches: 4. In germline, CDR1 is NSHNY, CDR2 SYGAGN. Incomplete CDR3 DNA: TGTGCCAGCAATAACAGGGGGGCAAACACA. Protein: CASNNRGANT. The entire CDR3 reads CASNNRGANTEVFF.

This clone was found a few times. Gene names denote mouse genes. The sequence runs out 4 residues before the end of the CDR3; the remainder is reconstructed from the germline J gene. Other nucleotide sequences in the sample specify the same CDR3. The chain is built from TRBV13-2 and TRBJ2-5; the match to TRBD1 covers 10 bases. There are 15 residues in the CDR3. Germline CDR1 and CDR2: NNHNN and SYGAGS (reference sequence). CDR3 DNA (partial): TGTGCCAGCGGTGCCCGGACAGGGGGAAAAGAC. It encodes CASGARTGGKD. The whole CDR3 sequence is CASGARTGGKDTQYF.

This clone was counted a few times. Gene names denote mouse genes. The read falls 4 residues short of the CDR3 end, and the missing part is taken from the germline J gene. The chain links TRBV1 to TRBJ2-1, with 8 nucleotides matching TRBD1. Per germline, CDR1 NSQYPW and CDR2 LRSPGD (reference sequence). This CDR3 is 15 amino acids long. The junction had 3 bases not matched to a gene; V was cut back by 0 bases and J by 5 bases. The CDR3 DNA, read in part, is TGCACCTGCAGTGCAGATTTGGGACAGGATGCT. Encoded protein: CTCSADLGQDA. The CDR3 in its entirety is CTCSADLGQDAEQFF. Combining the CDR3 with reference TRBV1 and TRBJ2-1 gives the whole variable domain VTLLEQNPRWRLVPRGQAVNLRCILKNSQYPWMSWYQQDLQKQLQWLFTLRSPGDKEVKSLPGADYLATRVTDTELRLQVANMSQGRTLYCTCSADLGQDAEQFFGPGTRLTVL.

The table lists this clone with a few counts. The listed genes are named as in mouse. Here the CDR3 reads CASSDESRKEVFF. The sequenced CDR3 bases are TGTGCCAGCAGTGATGAAAGCAGAAAA. The chain joins TRBV13-3 to TRBJ1-1; D remains ambiguous. The read is 4 residues too short to cover the CDR3 end, so that end is filled in from the germline J gene. The V gene's germline CDR1 is NNHDY and CDR2 SYVADS. CDR3 size: 13 residues.

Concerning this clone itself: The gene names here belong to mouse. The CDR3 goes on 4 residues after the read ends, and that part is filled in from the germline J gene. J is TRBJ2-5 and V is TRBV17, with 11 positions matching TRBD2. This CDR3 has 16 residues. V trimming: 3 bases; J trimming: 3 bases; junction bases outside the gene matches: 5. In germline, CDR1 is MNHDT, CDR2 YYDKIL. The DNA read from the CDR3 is TGTGCTAGCAGTAGGCCCCGACTGGGGGGGCAAGAC. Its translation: CASSRPRLGGQD. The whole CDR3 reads CASSRPRLGGQDTQYF.

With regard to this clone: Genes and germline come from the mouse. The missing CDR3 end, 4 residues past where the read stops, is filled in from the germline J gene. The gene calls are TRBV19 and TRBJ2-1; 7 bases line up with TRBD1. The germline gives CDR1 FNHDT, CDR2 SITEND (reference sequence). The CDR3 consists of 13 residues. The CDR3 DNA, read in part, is TGTGCCAGCAGTATCCGGACAGGAACT. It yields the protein CASSIRTGT. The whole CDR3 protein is CASSIRTGTEQFF.